Sequencing of this T cell receptor beta chain was carried out in a study of T cell repertoires in cytomegalovirus infection. Study information: A matching HLA type, together with CMV infection, was signaled by public TCR beta signatures.

TCRdb reanalysed the reads using MiXCR and keeps one entry per CDR3 protein. The sample records more than 400,000 distinct CDR3 sequences, about 25% being singletons. The germline V gene has CDR1 MNHEY and CDR2 SMNVEV (reference sequence). The CDR3 spans 15 residues. The junction had 6 bases not matched to a gene; V was cut back by 2 bases and J by 5 bases. Of note for this clonotype: The antigen remains undetermined.

Notes on the study in general: HLA-C-restricted CMV clonotypes gave the most frequent clonotype in two of eight donors. The study identified carriers of CMV plus the relevant HLA from cumulative public TCR beta family frequency.

The V and J genes are TRBV27 and TRBJ2-1; TRBD2 matches at 7 bases. The origin of this receptor is a human donor in good health (CMV status not recorded). Some clones in this sample may be carry-over from other donors' samples. The sample comprised PBMCs. The CDR3 loop is CASSLAGDGHNEQFF. The CDR3 region has the DNA TGTGCCAGCAGTTTAGCGGGAGACGGACACAATGAGCAGTTCTTC.